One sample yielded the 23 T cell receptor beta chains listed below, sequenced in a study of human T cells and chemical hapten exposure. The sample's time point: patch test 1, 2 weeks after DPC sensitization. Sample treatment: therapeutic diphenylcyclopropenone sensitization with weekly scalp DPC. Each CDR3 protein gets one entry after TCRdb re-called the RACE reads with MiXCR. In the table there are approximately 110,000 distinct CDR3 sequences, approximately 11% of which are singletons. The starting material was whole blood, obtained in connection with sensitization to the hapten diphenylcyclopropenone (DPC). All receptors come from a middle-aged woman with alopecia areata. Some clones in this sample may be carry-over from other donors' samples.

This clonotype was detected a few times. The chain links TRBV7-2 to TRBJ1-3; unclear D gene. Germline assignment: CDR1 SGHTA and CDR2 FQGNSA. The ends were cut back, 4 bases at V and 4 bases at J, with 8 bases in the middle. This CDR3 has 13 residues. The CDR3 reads CASSSVGGNTIYF. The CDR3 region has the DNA TGTGCCAGCAGCTCAGTGGGGGGAAACACCATATATTTT.

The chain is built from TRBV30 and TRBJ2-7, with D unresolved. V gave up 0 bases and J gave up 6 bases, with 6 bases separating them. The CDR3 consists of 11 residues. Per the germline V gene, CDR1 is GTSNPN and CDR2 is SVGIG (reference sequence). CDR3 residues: CAWSVKSEQYF. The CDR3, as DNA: TGTGCCTGGAGTGTAAAGTCCGAGCAGTACTTC.

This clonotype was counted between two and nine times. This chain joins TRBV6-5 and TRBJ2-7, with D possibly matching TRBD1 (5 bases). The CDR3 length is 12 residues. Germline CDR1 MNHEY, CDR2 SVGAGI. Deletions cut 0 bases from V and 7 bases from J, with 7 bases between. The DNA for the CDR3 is TGTGCCAGCAGTTACTCGCAGGGAGAGCAGTACTTC. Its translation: CASSYSQGEQYF.

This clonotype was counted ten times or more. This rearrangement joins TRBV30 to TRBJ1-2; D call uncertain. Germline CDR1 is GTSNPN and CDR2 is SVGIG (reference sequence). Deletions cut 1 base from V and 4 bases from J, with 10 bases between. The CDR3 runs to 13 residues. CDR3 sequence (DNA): TGTGCCTGGAGTGAGCAGACTCTCTATGGCTACACCTTC. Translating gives CAWSEQTLYGYTF.

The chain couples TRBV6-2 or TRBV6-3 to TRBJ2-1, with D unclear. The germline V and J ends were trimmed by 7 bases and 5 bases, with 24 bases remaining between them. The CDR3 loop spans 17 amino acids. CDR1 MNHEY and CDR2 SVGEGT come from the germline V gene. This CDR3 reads CASMDPPGVLSDNEQFF. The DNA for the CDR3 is TGTGCCAGCATGGACCCTCCTGGGGTCCTCTCGGACAATGAGCAGTTCTTC.

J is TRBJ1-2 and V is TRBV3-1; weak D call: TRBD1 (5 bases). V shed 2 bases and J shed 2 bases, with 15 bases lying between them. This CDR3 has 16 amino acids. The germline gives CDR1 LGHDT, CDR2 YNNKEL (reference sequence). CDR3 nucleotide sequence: TGTGCCAGCAGCCAATGGGGGGAACAGACAAACTATGGCTACACCTTC. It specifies CASSQWGEQTNYGYTF.

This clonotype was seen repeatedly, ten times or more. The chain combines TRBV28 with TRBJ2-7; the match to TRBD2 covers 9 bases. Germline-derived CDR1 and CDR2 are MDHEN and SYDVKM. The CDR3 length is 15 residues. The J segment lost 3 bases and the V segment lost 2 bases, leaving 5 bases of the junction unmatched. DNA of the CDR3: TGTGCCAGCAGTTTAGGAGCGGGGGGAGGCTACGAGCAGTACTTC. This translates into CASSLGAGGGYEQYF.

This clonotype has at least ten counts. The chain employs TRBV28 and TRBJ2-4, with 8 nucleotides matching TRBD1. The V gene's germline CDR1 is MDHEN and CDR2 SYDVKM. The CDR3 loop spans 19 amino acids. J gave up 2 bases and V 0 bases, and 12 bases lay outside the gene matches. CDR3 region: CASSLWAGGRESSKNIQYF. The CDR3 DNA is TGTGCCAGCAGTTTATGGGCAGGGGGCCGCGAGTCTTCCAAAAACATTCAGTACTTC.

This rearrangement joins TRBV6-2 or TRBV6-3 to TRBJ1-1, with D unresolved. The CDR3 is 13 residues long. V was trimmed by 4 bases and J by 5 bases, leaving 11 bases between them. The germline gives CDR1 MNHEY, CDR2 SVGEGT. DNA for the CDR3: TGTGCCAGCAGTTTGAATACGGGGACTGAAGCTTTCTTT. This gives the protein CASSLNTGTEAFF.

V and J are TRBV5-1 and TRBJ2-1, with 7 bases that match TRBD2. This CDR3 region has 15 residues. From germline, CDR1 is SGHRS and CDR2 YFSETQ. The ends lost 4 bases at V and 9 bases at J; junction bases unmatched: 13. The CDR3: CASSPSGAGVGEQFF. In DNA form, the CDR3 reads TGCGCCAGCAGCCCGAGTGGGGCGGGAGTTGGTGAGCAGTTCTTC.

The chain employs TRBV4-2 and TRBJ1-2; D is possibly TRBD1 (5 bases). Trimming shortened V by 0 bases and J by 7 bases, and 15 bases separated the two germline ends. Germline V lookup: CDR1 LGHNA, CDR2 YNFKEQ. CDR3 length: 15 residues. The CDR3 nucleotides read TGTGCCAGCAGCCAAGATATAGGGACCCCCTCTGGCTACACCTTC. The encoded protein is CASSQDIGTPSGYTF.

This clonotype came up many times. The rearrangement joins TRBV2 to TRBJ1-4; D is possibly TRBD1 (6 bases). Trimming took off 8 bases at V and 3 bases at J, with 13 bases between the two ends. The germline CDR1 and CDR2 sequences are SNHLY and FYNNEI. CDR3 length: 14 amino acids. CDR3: CASLEGGANEKLFF. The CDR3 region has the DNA TGTGCCAGCCTTGAGGGGGGAGCTAATGAAAAACTGTTTTTT. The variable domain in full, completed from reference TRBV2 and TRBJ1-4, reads EPEVTQTPSHQVTQMGQEVILRCVPISNHLYFYWYRQILGQKVEFLVSFYNNEISEKSEIFDDQFSVERPDGSNFTLKIRSTKLEDSAMYFCASLEGGANEKLFFGSGTQLSVL.

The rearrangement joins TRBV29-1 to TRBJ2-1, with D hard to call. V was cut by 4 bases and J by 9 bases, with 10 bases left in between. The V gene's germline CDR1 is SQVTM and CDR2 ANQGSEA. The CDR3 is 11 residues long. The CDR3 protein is CSVAPASEQFF. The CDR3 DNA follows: TGCAGCGTTGCCCCGGCCAGTGAGCAGTTCTTC.

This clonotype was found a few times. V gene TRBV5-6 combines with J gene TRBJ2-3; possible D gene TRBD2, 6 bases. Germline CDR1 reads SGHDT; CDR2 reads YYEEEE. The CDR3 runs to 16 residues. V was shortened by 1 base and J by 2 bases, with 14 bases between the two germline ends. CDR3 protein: CASSLLSSGYTDTQYF. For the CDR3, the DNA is TGTGCCAGCAGCTTGTTGAGTAGCGGATACACAGATACGCAGTATTTT. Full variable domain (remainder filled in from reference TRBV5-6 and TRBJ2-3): DAGVTQSPTHLIKTRGQQVTLRCSPKSGHDTVSWYQQALGQGPQFIFQYYEEEERQRGNFPDRFSGHQFPNYSSELNVNALLLGDSALYLCASSLLSSGYTDTQYFGPGTRLTVL.

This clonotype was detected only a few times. The CDR3 spells CASSQDLLFQTNSPLHF. The DNA of the CDR3 is TGTGCCAGCAGCCAAGATCTATTGTTTCAGACTAATTCACCCCTCCACTTT. The rearrangement joins TRBV4-2 to TRBJ1-6; D uncertain. V was trimmed by 0 bases and J by 6 bases, leaving 15 bases between them. The CDR3 sequence is 17 residues long. CDR1 is LGHNA and CDR2 is YNFKEQ in the germline V gene.

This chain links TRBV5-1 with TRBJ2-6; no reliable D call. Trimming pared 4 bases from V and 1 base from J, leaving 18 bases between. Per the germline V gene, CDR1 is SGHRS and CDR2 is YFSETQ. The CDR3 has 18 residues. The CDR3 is CASSIDLVGTSGANVLTF. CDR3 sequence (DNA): TGCGCCAGCAGCATAGATTTGGTCGGCACTTCTGGGGCCAACGTCCTGACTTTC.

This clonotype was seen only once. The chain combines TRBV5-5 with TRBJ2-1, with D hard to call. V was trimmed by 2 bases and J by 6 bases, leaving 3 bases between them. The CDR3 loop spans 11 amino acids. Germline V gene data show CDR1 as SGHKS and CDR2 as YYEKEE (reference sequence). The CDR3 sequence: CASSFLNEQFF. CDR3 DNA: TGTGCCAGCAGCTTTCTCAATGAGCAGTTCTTC.

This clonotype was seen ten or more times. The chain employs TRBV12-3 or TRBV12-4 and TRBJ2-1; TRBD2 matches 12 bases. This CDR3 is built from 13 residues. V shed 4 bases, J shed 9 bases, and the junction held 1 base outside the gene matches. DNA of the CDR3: TGTGCCAGCAGTTCTAGCGGGAGGGGTGAGCAGTTCTTC. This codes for CASSSSGRGEQFF.

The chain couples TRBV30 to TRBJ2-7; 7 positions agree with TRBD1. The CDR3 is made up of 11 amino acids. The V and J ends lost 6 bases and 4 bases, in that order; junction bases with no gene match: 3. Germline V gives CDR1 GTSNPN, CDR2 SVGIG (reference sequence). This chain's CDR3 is CACQGQYEQYF. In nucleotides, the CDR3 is TGTGCCTGCCAGGGACAGTACGAGCAGTACTTC.

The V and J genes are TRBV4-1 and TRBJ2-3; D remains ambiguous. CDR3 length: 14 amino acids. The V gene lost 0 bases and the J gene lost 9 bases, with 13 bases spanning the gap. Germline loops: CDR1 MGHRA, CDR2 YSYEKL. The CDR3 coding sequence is TGCGCCAGCAGCCAAGAAGTGGACGGGCGGACGCAGTATTTT. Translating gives CASSQEVDGRTQYF.

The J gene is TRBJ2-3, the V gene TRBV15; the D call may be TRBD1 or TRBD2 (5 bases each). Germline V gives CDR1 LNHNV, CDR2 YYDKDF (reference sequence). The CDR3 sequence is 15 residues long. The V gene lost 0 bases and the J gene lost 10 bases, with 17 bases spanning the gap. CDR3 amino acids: CATSRDRGMTVAQYF. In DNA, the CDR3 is TGTGCCACCAGCAGAGATCGGGGAATGACAGTGGCGCAGTATTTT. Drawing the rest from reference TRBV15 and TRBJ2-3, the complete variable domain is DAMVIQNPRYQVTQFGKPVTLSCSQTLNHNVMYWYQQKSSQAPKLLFHYYDKDFNNEADTPDNFQSRRPNTSFCFLDIRSPGLGDTAMYLCATSRDRGMTVAQYFGPGTRLTVL.

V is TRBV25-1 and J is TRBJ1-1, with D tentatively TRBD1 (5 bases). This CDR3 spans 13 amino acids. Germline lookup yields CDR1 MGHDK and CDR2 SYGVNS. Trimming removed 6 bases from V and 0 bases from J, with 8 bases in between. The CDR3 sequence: CASRGPLNTEAFF. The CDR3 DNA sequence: TGTGCCAGCAGGGGACCGTTGAACACTGAAGCTTTCTTT.

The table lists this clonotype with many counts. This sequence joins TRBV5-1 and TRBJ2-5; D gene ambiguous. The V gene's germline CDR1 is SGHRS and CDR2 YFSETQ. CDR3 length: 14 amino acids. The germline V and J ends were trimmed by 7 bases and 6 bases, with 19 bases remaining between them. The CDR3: CASATEPPRQTQYF. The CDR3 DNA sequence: TGCGCCAGCGCCACTGAACCCCCGAGACAGACCCAGTACTTC.